The entry below describes one TCR beta chain. The data derive from a study of blood T cell repertoires in COVID-19. Across the study: Collection of acute and convalescent COVID-19 samples took place in the United States, Italy and Spain. T cells, B-cell-depleted T cells, or PBMCs supplied cDNA or gDNA.

In the original analysis: Nucleated cell number was recorded as an estimate derived from reference gene primer amplification. Data came from immunoSEQ multiplex PCR; TCRdb stores just in-frame clones and leaves some out. V and J calls and clone size are given by that table; D and trimming were obtained from the DNA. The table includes tens of thousands of clones, roughly 90% detected once. The germline V gene has CDR1 MNHEY and CDR2 SVGEGT. The CDR3 totals 12 residues. Trimming shortened V by 6 bases and J by 6 bases, and 9 bases separated the two germline ends. The source is a human donor in a cohort sampled during active COVID-19. The J gene is TRBJ1-5, the V gene TRBV6-2 or TRBV6-3; D is unresolved. Material for sequencing was peripheral blood. CDR3 amino acids: CASSSRGQPQHF. In DNA form, the CDR3 reads TGTGCCAGCAGCTCCCGAGGTCAGCCCCAGCATTTT.